This T cell receptor beta chain was observed in a study of OX40 agonist ivuxolimab in advanced cancers. Sequenced by immunoSEQ multiplex PCR; TCRdb stores in-frame clones only, minus some. This sample has fewer than 65,000 clones, with 84% found just once. This clone occurred a few times. The specimen was CD4+ or CD8+ T cells sorted from blood, collected in a trial of the OX40 agonist ivuxolimab. This sequence originates from an adult with an advanced solid tumor such as melanoma, head and neck, liver or kidney cancer.

The CDR3 loop reads CASSRPNSPLHF. Here the CDR3 DNA reads TGTGCCAGCAGCCGTCCTAATTCACCCCTCCACTTT. The V gene is TRBV7-8, the J gene TRBJ1-6; D gene uncertain. Germline assignment: CDR1 SGHVS and CDR2 FQNEAQ. V lost 5 bases and J lost 6, with 5 bases in between. The CDR3 covers 12 residues. Full variable domain (remainder filled in from reference TRBV7-8 and TRBJ1-6): GAGVSQSPRYKVAKRGQDVALRCDPISGHVSLFWYQQALGQGPEFLTYFQNEAQLDKSGLPSDRFFAERPEGSVSTLKIQRTQQEDSAVYLCASSRPNSPLHFGNGTRLTVT.